The source of this T cell receptor (beta chain) is a study of cytomegalovirus exposure and HLA in healthy donors. Germline loops: CDR1 MRHNA, CDR2 SNTAGT. Trimming removed 9 bases from V and 2 bases from J, with 17 bases in between. CDR3 length equals 14 residues. Here immunoSEQ multiplex PCR was the method, and the copy in TCRdb shows in-frame clones only, minus some. The sample lists about 240,000 clones; approximately 83% were seen once. Study observations and caveats: Cytomegalovirus-associated TCR beta chains were listed, numbering some 170. The dataset shows that most TCR sequences were rare, while some public TCRs occurred in many donors. Accounts indicate the classifier identified cytomegalovirus status with strong specificity and sensitivity. First-cohort TCR clusters were later found to tend to co-occur in the 120 validation repertoires.

About this clone: The target antigen is unknown.

The specimen sequenced was PBMCs. The chain combines TRBV6-4 with TRBJ2-7; D uncertain. The receptor was derived from a woman in her 30s in good health and CMV-seropositive. The CDR3 nucleotides are TGTGCCAGATCAGGCTTCGAATCTACCTACGAGCAGTACTTC. Its protein is CARSGFESTYEQYF.